This TCR beta chain came from a study of spatial heterogeneity in lung cancer. Overall study: Matched bulk RNA-seq provided a T cell module score, and TCR transcript counts in tumor regions correlated strongly with it. Whole-study results and caveats: For expanded intratumoral alpha and beta TCRs, counts tracked tumor mutation counts.

Time point described: sample taken at primary tumor resection. V gave up 1 base and J gave up 5 bases, with 14 bases separating them. Germline V gene data show CDR1 as SGHTA and CDR2 as FQGNSA. The CDR3 length is 15 residues. TCRdb analysed the 5' RACE reads with MiXCR anew, one entry per CDR3 protein. The sample lists 3,000 to 4,000 distinct CDR3 sequences; 9.4% were seen once. This clonotype is medium-sized (0.01 to 0.1%) by share. Its cognate antigen is unknown. Because the library targeted alpha chains, this beta chain is an off-target read whose size means little. The V and J genes are TRBV7-2 and TRBJ1-1; D might be TRBD1 (5 bases). This receptor was taken from a male donor with early-stage non-small cell lung cancer. The sample consisted of lung tumor tissue, taken at surgery. The CDR3 DNA sequence: TGTGCCAGCAGCTTAGGCACAGGAGGCATTACTGAAGCTTTCTTT. This translates into CASSLGTGGITEAFF.